This T cell receptor (beta chain) originates from a study of T cells in Graves' hyperthyroidism and ophthalmopathy. Study-wide results and limits: In blood, most of the thyroid clonotypes expanded above 0.001 were also present.

Details on this clonotype: What it recognizes is unknown. Sequence at one end of the junction differs from germline and may be a read error.

It was RNA transcripts that yielded the amplified TCR beta CDR3 regions. First-round RT-PCR of the TCR CDR3 relied on the HTBI primer set. A single record per CDR3 protein comes from TCRdb applying MiXCR to the multiplex PCR reads. This repertoire shows around 610,000 distinct CDR3 sequences, roughly 14% found once; its top ten account for 3.5% to 4.5%. The study left out patients who had uncontrolled infection, other autoimmune disease, pregnancy or lactation. The sample comprised blood. This receptor was identified in a woman aged 40 to 50 with Graves' ophthalmopathy.

CDR3 sequence reads: CASSFGDSLHF. CDR3 DNA sequence: TGTGCCAGCAGCTTTGGCGACAGTTTGCACTTC. V gene TRBV5-6 combines with J gene TRBJ2-5; the D gene is possibly TRBD1 (5 bases). CDR3 length: 11 residues. CDR1 is SGHDT, CDR2 YYEEEE, per germline.